The 29 T cell receptor beta chains presented below share a single source sample, sequenced in a study of T cell repertoires in cytomegalovirus infection. A single record per CDR3 protein comes from TCRdb applying MiXCR to the reads. The sample has a few hundred thousand distinct CDR3 sequences, more than 15% seen once. The sequencing sample was made of CD8+ T cells from PBMCs. The receptor source for this set is a human donor in good health (CMV status not recorded). Some clones in this sample may be carry-over from other donors' samples.

This clonotype has only a few counts. V and J are TRBV4-3 and TRBJ1-4; D is ambiguous. V was trimmed by 4 bases and J by 6 bases, leaving 15 bases between them. Germline V gives CDR1 LGHNA, CDR2 YSLEER. This CDR3 contains 15 residues. The DNA of the CDR3 is TGCGCCAGCAGCCTTGCCACCGGACGCGATGAAAAACTGTTTTTT. Protein product: CASSLATGRDEKLFF.

This clonotype has ten or more counts. V gene TRBV28 combines with J gene TRBJ2-1, with 7 nucleotides matching TRBD2. Trimming took 1 base from V and 3 from J; bases not matched to a gene: 3. This CDR3 spans 15 amino acids. The germline gives CDR1 MDHEN, CDR2 SYDVKM. CDR3: CASSLYGDYYNEQFF. Here the CDR3 DNA reads TGTGCCAGCAGTTTATACGGGGACTACTACAATGAGCAGTTCTTC.

Many counts were recorded for this clonotype. In DNA, the CDR3 is TGTGCCAGCAGTTACCGTCGGGGAAACACTGAAGCTTTCTTT. Translated, it gives CASSYRRGNTEAFF. The chain has TRBV6-5 and TRBJ1-1; D remains unclear. The V gene's germline CDR1 is MNHEY and CDR2 SVGAGI. The CDR3 covers 14 residues. Deletions cut 2 bases from V and 2 bases from J, with 9 bases between.

This clonotype was seen a single time. V gene TRBV11-3 combines with J gene TRBJ1-1, with 8 bases fitting TRBD1. V dropped 5 bases and J dropped 7; count of bases not matched to a gene: 6. The germline V gene encodes CDR1 SGHNT and CDR2 YENEEA. CDR3 length: 13 residues. For the CDR3, the DNA is TGTGCCAGCAGCCCTGGGACAGGTCATGAAGCTTTCTTT. Its translation: CASSPGTGHEAFF.

The sample holds many counts of this clonotype. The CDR3 nucleotides are TGTGCCAGCAGCTCGCAAAAACCTATTGGGGGCTACACCTTC. Translation gives CASSSQKPIGGYTF. V gene TRBV7-2 combines with J gene TRBJ1-2; D uncertain. Germline CDR1 reads SGHTA; CDR2 reads FQGNSA. The CDR3 is 14 amino acids. Trimming shortened V by 4 bases and J by 8 bases, and 17 bases separated the two germline ends.

The chain recombines TRBV6-1 with TRBJ2-3, with 8 bases fitting TRBD1. J was trimmed by 0 bases and V by 7 bases; bases with no gene match: 6. Germline V gives CDR1 MNHNS, CDR2 SASEGT. The CDR3 contains 15 residues. CDR3 amino acids: CASIPGQESTDTQYF. In DNA form, the CDR3 reads TGTGCCAGCATCCCGGGACAGGAGAGCACAGATACGCAGTATTTT.

This clonotype has a count of ten or more. The V and J genes are TRBV29-1 and TRBJ2-1; D is undetermined. CDR3 length: 12 residues. CDR1 SQVTM and CDR2 ANQGSEA come from the germline V gene. Trimming took 4 bases from V and 10 from J, leaving 14 bases between them. The CDR3 nucleotides are TGCAGCGTTGCGTTAACCTACGCAGAGCAGTTCTTC. Protein product: CSVALTYAEQFF.

The rearrangement uses TRBV10-3 and TRBJ2-1, with D perhaps TRBD1 or TRBD2 (6 bases each). The CDR3 length is 15 residues. Trimming stripped 2 bases from V and 3 bases from J, with 11 bases between. The germline gives CDR1 ENHRY, CDR2 SYGVKD. This chain's CDR3 is CAISEPGAVYNEQFF. The CDR3 DNA reads TGTGCCATCAGTGAGCCGGGGGCGGTCTACAATGAGCAGTTCTTC.

This clonotype came up many times. The chain joins TRBV11-2 to TRBJ2-2, with D perhaps TRBD1 or TRBD2 (7 bases each). Between the trimmed V and J ends, which lost 2 bases and 4 bases, there was a span of 11 bases. The CDR3 consists of 15 residues. The germline CDR1 and CDR2 sequences are SGHAT and FQNNGV. The CDR3 here is CASSLRRGGTGELFF. The CDR3 region has the DNA TGTGCCAGCAGCTTACGCAGGGGGGGCACCGGGGAGCTGTTTTTT.

In its sample, this clonotype was seen a few times. This chain uses TRBV7-9 with TRBJ1-2; 8 bases line up with TRBD1. The CDR3 has 16 residues. Germline lookup yields CDR1 SEHNR and CDR2 FQNEAQ (reference sequence). Trimming at V came to 5 bases and at J to 0 bases, leaving 8 bases not matched to a gene. The DNA of the CDR3 is TGTGCCAGCAGCCGACCGACAGGGGCGTCTAACTATGGCTACACCTTC. Translation gives CASSRPTGASNYGYTF.

This chain's CDR3 is CASSSGTGRPQHF. CDR3 bases: TGTGCCAGCAGCTCAGGGACAGGTCGGCCCCAGCATTTT. The rearrangement uses TRBV7-9 and TRBJ1-5, with 8 bases lining up with TRBD1. Germline values: CDR1 SEHNR, CDR2 FQNEAQ (reference sequence). The CDR3 spans 13 residues. Trimming cost V 4 bases and J 9 bases; bases outside gene matches: 5.

V gene TRBV6-1 combines with J gene TRBJ2-1; D is unresolved. CDR3 length: 13 amino acids. Trimming shortened V by 4 bases and J by 9 bases, and 13 bases separated the two germline ends. Germline V gene data show CDR1 as MNHNS and CDR2 as SASEGT. The chain's CDR3 is CASSGGLFTEQFF. The CDR3 DNA is TGTGCCAGCAGTGGCGGTTTATTCACTGAGCAGTTCTTC.

About this clonotype itself: Compared with germline, one end of the junction differs, possibly owing to a read error. The chain joins TRBV19 to TRBJ1-5; D unclear. Germline CDR1 and CDR2: LNHDA and SQIVND (reference sequence). This CDR3 contains 13 residues. The CDR3 is CASTRVSSQPQHF. For the CDR3, the DNA is TGTGCCAGTACACGGGTGAGCAGTCAGCCCCAGCATTTT.

The rearrangement joins TRBV4-1 to TRBJ2-5; D possibly uses TRBD1 or TRBD2 (5 bases each). Germline CDR1 MGHRA, CDR2 YSYEKL. The CDR3 consists of 15 residues. V dropped 4 bases and J dropped 3 bases, with 15 bases sitting between them. The DNA of the CDR3 is TGCGCCAGCAGCCCAGGCGGGTTGGGGGAAGAGACCCAGTACTTC. Its translation: CASSPGGLGEETQYF.

This clonotype was observed a handful of times. This chain joins TRBV7-9 and TRBJ2-2; D uncertain. The CDR3 totals 10 residues. Germline V gene lookup returns CDR1 SEHNR and CDR2 FQNEAQ (reference sequence). The CDR3 spells CARNTGELFF. As DNA, the CDR3 is TGTGCTCGCAACACCGGGGAGCTGTTTTTT. Supplemented by reference TRBV7-9 and TRBJ2-2, the full variable domain reads DTGVSQNPRHKITKRGQNVTFRCDPISEHNRLYWYRQTLGQGPEFLTYFQNEAQLEKSRLLSDRFSAERPKGSFSTLEIQRTEQGDSAMYLCARNTGELFFGEGSRLTVL.

The chain has TRBV29-1 and TRBJ1-1; a possible D gene is TRBD1 (6 bases). This CDR3 has 13 residues. The germline gives CDR1 SQVTM, CDR2 ANQGSEA. V was trimmed by 3 bases and J by 8 bases, leaving 16 bases between them. CDR3 residues: CSVDRLDRTEAFF. Written as DNA, the CDR3 is TGCAGCGTTGACCGACTGGACAGAACGGAAGCTTTCTTT.

In this sample, this clonotype turned up a few times. The J gene is TRBJ1-1, the V gene TRBV6-2 or TRBV6-3, with TRBD1 identical over 7 bases. This CDR3 has 13 amino acids. V dropped 6 bases and J dropped 3; count of bases not matched to a gene: 4. Germline-derived CDR1 and CDR2 are MNHEY and SVGEGT. In nucleotides, the CDR3 is TGTGCCAGCAGGCAGGGGGAGGACACTGAAGCTTTCTTT. Amino acids: CASRQGEDTEAFF.

This clonotype has ten or more counts. The chain is built from TRBV7-2 and TRBJ2-5, with 11 bases aligning to TRBD2. The junction had 5 bases not matched to a gene; V was cut back by 0 bases and J by 5 bases. The CDR3 has 16 residues. Germline assignment: CDR1 SGHTA and CDR2 FQGNSA. CDR3: CASSLAVAGGQETQYF. The CDR3 nucleotides read TGTGCCAGCAGCTTAGCAGTAGCGGGGGGGCAGGAGACCCAGTACTTC.

This chain uses TRBV20-1 with TRBJ1-1; no clear D. V dropped 0 bases and J dropped 1 base, with 9 bases sitting between them. There are 14 residues in the CDR3. From germline, CDR1 is DFQATT and CDR2 SNEGSKA (reference sequence). This chain's CDR3 is CSARDQSPNTEAFF. CDR3 nucleotide sequence: TGCAGTGCTAGAGATCAGAGCCCGAACACTGAAGCTTTCTTT.

In this sample, this clonotype turned up a few times. The rearrangement joins TRBV6-2 or TRBV6-3 to TRBJ2-3; weak D call: TRBD1 (5 bases). From germline, CDR1 is MNHEY and CDR2 SVGEGT. The V end lost 6 bases, the J end lost 2 bases, and 18 bases lay between the germline ends. This CDR3 spans 16 amino acids. The CDR3 sequence is CASSPWVGADTDTQYF. CDR3 nucleotide sequence: TGTGCCAGCAGCCCTTGGGTAGGGGCCGACACAGATACGCAGTATTTT.

This clonotype showed up just a few times. This rearrangement joins TRBV12-3 or TRBV12-4 to TRBJ2-7, with 10 bases identical to TRBD1. This CDR3 is 13 amino acids long. V was clipped by 8 bases and J by 3 bases; unmatched bases: 4. The CDR3 here is CASGQGDIYEQYF. The CDR3 nucleotides are TGTGCCAGCGGACAGGGGGATATCTACGAGCAGTACTTC.

V usage is TRBV14 and J usage is TRBJ1-1; weak D call: TRBD1 (6 bases). Trimming took 6 bases from V and 7 from J, leaving 18 bases between them. CDR1 and CDR2 from the germline V gene are SGHDN and FVKESK. This CDR3 contains 14 residues. CDR3 bases: TGTGCCAGCAGTCTAGAAATAGCGGACAGTGAAGCTTTCTTT. Residues: CASSLEIADSEAFF.

The rearrangement joins TRBV2 to TRBJ2-7; no clear D. The CDR3 spans 13 residues. V dropped 1 base and J dropped 7 bases, with 11 bases sitting between them. Germline CDR1 and CDR2: SNHLY and FYNNEI. CDR3 in amino acids: CASSEGTLGEQYF. CDR3 nucleotides: TGTGCCAGCAGTGAAGGGACCCTCGGGGAGCAGTACTTC.

The J gene is TRBJ2-4, the V gene TRBV12-3 or TRBV12-4; a weak D match, TRBD1 (5 bases). The CDR3 extends over 15 amino acids. Trimming took off 2 bases at V and 5 bases at J, with 13 bases between the two ends. This CDR3 reads CASSLSQGFENIQYF. The CDR3 nucleotides are TGTGCCAGCAGTTTATCCCAGGGCTTCGAAAACATTCAGTACTTC.

Details on this clonotype: Just one base apart from a much larger clone, this may be a read error. For the CDR3, the DNA is TGTGCTAGTGGTTTGAATCAGGGGCGACTAGCGGAGGACTACGAGCAGTACTTC. It is translated as CASGLNQGRLAEDYEQYF. The chain links TRBV12-5 to TRBJ2-7; 9 bases are shared with TRBD2. CDR1 and CDR2 (germline): LGHNT, FRNRAP. The CDR3 is made up of 18 amino acids. Losses at the gene ends were 2 bases for V and 3 bases for J; bases not matched to a gene: 14.

This clonotype was seen at least ten times. The chain is built from TRBV7-9 and TRBJ2-7; D remains unclear. The CDR3 is 14 amino acids. Trimming shortened V by 6 bases and J by 6 bases, and 18 bases separated the two germline ends. Germline V gives CDR1 SEHNR, CDR2 FQNEAQ (reference sequence). CDR3 DNA: TGTGCCAGCAGTAACGAGGTCATGGCAGTCGAGCAGTACTTC. This encodes CASSNEVMAVEQYF.

As to this clonotype: This may arise from a read error, as a much more abundant clone is one base away. This chain uses TRBV12-3 or TRBV12-4 with TRBJ2-1; the match to TRBD1 covers 10 bases. This CDR3 has 16 residues. CDR3 DNA sequence: TGTGCCAGCAGCACGACAGGGGGCTACAATGACAATGAGCAGTTGTTC. Translation gives CASSTTGGYNDNEQLF.

This clonotype occurred many times. The chain is built from TRBV6-2 or TRBV6-3 and TRBJ2-3, with unresolved D. Trimming removed 5 bases from V and 7 bases from J, with 22 bases in between. Germline assignment: CDR1 MNHEY and CDR2 SVGEGT. The CDR3 totals 16 residues. The CDR3 nucleotides read TGTGCCAGCAGTCCCTCCCAGCATGACGTTTTTTATACGCAGTATTTT. The encoded protein is CASSPSQHDVFYTQYF.

The CDR3 protein is CASSQLAGENTGELFF. CDR3 nucleotides: TGTGCCAGCAGCCAGCTAGCGGGGGAGAACACCGGGGAGCTGTTTTTT. V usage is TRBV7-6 and J usage is TRBJ2-2, with 10 positions matching TRBD2. Germline CDR1 reads SGHVS; CDR2 reads FNYEAQ. This CDR3 is built from 16 residues. V lost 5 bases to trimming and J lost 1 base; unmatched junction nucleotides: 4.